The text below deals with one T cell receptor beta chain. The data derive from a study of OX40 agonist ivuxolimab in advanced cancers. Method: immunoSEQ multiplex PCR; TCRdb's copy keeps in-frame clones and lacks some. The sample consists of approximately 94,000 clones, 90% to 95% of them appearing once. The CDR3 is 13 amino acids. Trimming took off 6 bases at V and 1 base at J, with 8 bases between the two ends. CDR1 and CDR2 from the germline V gene are MNHEY and SVGAGI. This chain uses TRBV6-5 with TRBJ2-3; D is uncertain. Here the sequenced sample was CD4+ or CD8+ T cells sorted from blood, taken in a trial of the OX40 agonist ivuxolimab. The receptor comes from an adult with an advanced solid tumor such as melanoma, head and neck, liver or kidney cancer. CDR3 in DNA: TGTGCCAGCAGGTCCGCCCGCACAGATACGCAGTATTTT. Amino acids: CASRSARTDTQYF.